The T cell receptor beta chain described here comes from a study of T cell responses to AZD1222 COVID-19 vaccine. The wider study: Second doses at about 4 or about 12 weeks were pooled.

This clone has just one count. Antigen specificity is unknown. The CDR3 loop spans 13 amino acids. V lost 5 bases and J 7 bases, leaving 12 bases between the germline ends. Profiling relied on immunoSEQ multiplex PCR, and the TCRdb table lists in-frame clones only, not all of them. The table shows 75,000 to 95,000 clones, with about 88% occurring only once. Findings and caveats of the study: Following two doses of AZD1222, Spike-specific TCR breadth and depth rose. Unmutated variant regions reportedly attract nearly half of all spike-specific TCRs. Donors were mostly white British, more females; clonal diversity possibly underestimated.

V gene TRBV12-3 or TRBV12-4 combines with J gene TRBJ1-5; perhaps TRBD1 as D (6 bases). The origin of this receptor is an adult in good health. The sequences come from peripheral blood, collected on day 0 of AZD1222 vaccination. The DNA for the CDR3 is TGTGCCAGCAGTGCGAGGGGGGCACAGCCCCAGCATTTT. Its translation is CASSARGAQPQHF.